This section outlines one T cell receptor beta chain sequence together with its context. Antigen unknown. This sample is drawn from a study of Ad26.COV2.S vaccination and SARS-CoV-2 variants. Study details: Once, or twice with 56 days between doses, Ad26.COV2.S was given intramuscularly. Study-wide results and caveats: Assessments of TCR breadth and depth may have underestimated the total T cell responses.

The method was immunoSEQ multiplex PCR; TCRdb's version includes in-frame clones alone and lacks a portion of them. The sample has approximately 420,000 clones, around nine tenths seen once. Germline CDR1 MNHEY, CDR2 SVGAGI. This CDR3 is built from 14 residues. V was pared by 6 bases and J by 8 bases, with 19 bases between. The treatment: about 20 received Ad26.COV2.S at low or high dose, single or two shots; roughly five received placebo; per-sample allocation not given. The samples date from day 63 after the first vaccine or placebo injection. Recruitment in Boston yielded a donor of adult age, 18-55 years.

The TCR originated in a person aged 18-60 years who received the Ad26.COV2.S COVID-19 vaccine or a placebo. This chain joins TRBV6-5 and TRBJ1-1; no definite D call. Sequences were derived from peripheral blood, sampled in a trial of Ad26.COV2.S vaccine versus placebo. CDR3 DNA sequence: TGTGCCAGCAGCTCCCCGATGGCGGGGAAGGAAGCTTTCTTT. This encodes CASSSPMAGKEAFF.